In its sample, the clone carrying this TCR beta chain was seen many times. RNA served as the template for amplifying TCR beta CDR3 regions. An initial RT-PCR round employing HTBI primers preceded a second-round multiplex PCR. MiXCR was run by TCRdb on the multiplex PCR reads, yielding one entry per CDR3 protein. The table shows 600,000 to 650,000 distinct CDR3 sequences, with roughly 20% occurring only once. The record originates from a study of Graves' ophthalmopathy and Graves' hyperthyroidism. The CDR3 contains 15 residues. V lost 0 bases and J lost 9, with 12 bases in between. Germline loops: CDR1 MNHEY, CDR2 SVGAGI.

The chain links TRBV6-5 to TRBJ1-6; no reliable D call. This clonotype was sampled from a woman between 18 and 29 years old with stable Graves' hyperthyroidism. Some clones in this sample may be carry-over from other donors' samples. The sample consisted of peripheral blood. CDR3 in amino acids: CASSYSGSNFSPLHF. CDR3 nucleotide sequence: TGTGCCAGCAGTTACTCGGGAAGCAACTTTTCACCCCTCCACTTT.